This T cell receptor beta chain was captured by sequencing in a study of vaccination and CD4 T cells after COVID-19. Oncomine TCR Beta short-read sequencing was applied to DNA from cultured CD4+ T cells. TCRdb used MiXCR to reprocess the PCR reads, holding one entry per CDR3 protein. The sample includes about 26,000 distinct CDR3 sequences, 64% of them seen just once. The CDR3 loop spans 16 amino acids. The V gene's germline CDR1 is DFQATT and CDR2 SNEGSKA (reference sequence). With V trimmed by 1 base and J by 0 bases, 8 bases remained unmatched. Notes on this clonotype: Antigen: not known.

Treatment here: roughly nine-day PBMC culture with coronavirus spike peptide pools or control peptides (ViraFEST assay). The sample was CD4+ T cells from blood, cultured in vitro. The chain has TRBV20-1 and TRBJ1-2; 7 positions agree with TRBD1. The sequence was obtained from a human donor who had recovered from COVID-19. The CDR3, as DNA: TGCAGTGCTAGAGGGGGACAGTTTTCCTCTAACTATGGCTACACCTTC. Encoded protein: CSARGGQFSSNYGYTF.